The 20 T cell receptor beta chains presented below share a single source sample, sequenced in a study of preoperative IRX-2 immunotherapy in early breast cancer. Treatment: preoperative locoregional IRX-2 cytokine immunotherapy. Measured with immunoSEQ multiplex PCR; TCRdb has only the in-frame clones, and not every one. The sample consists of around 43,000 clones, roughly 77% of them appearing once. The specimen comprised tumor tissue, sampled after IRX-2 immunotherapy. These receptors originate from a human donor with breast cancer.

This clone was detected once. The J gene is TRBJ2-1, the V gene TRBV7-1, with D hard to call. TRBV7-1 has ORF status, its function being uncertain. The CDR3 runs 14 residues. The ends were cut back, 4 bases at V and 5 bases at J, with 12 bases in the middle. The CDR3, as DNA: TGTGCCAGCAGCTTACGGGTGTTGGACAATGAGCAGTTCTTC. Translating it yields CASSLRVLDNEQFF.

This clone is a singleton in its sample. The chain joins TRBV6-8 to TRBJ2-3; 8 bases fit TRBD2. The CDR3 runs 17 residues. Per germline, CDR1 MNHGY and CDR2 SAAAGT. Germline trimming cut 2 bases from V and 5 bases from J; bases unmatched to any gene: 12. CDR3 bases: TGTGCCAGCAGTTACGAGTCGTCGGGGGGGCGTCAAGATACGCAGTATTTT. It codes for CASSYESSGGRQDTQYF.

The chain has TRBV14 and TRBJ2-5; 14 bases agree with TRBD2. Germline lookup yields CDR1 SGHDN and CDR2 FVKESK. V trimming: 3 bases; J trimming: 6 bases; junction bases outside the gene matches: 6. The CDR3 runs 16 residues. The CDR3 is CASSHDRTSGGKTQYF. CDR3 nucleotides: TGTGCCAGCAGCCACGACAGGACTAGCGGGGGGAAGACCCAGTACTTC.

The J gene is TRBJ2-5, the V gene TRBV7-4; the D gene is possibly TRBD1 (5 bases). The CDR3 sequence is 13 residues long. Germline loops: CDR1 SGHVT, CDR2 SQSDAQ. V was shortened by 5 bases and J by 5 bases, with 12 bases between the two germline ends. The CDR3 spells CASSLLRVETQYF. In DNA, the CDR3 is TGTGCCAGCAGCCTTCTCAGGGTTGAGACCCAGTACTTC.

This clone was found a few times. The chain carries TRBV19 and TRBJ1-6; 7 nucleotides match TRBD1. Germline V gene lookup returns CDR1 LNHDA and CDR2 SQIVND (reference sequence). This CDR3 contains 15 residues. With 6 bases clipped from V and 6 bases from J, the junction kept 8 bases outside the gene matches. The CDR3 DNA reads TGTGCCAGTAGAATCAAACAGGGGTCTAATTCACCCCTCCACTTT. This translates into CASRIKQGSNSPLHF.

The chain couples TRBV19 to TRBJ1-1; TRBD1 might be the D (6 bases). The CDR3 contains 14 residues. CDR1 and CDR2 (germline): LNHDA, SQIVND (reference sequence). V was trimmed by 4 bases and J by 2 bases, leaving 11 bases between them. The CDR3 reads CASSTARGNTEAFF. In DNA, the CDR3 is TGTGCCAGTAGTACTGCCAGGGGAAACACTGAAGCTTTCTTT. The whole variable domain, remainder taken from reference TRBV19 and TRBJ1-1, is DGGITQSPKYLFRKEGQNVTLSCEQNLNHDAMYWYRQDPGQGLRLIYYSQIVNDFQKGDIAEGYSVSREKKESFPLTVTSAQKNPTAFYLCASSTARGNTEAFFGQGTRLTVV.

This clone has more than one count but fewer than ten. The chain carries TRBV7-6 and TRBJ2-5; D is possibly TRBD2 (7 bases). The V gene lost 1 base and the J gene lost 2 bases, with 17 bases spanning the gap. This CDR3 comprises 17 residues. In germline, CDR1 is SGHVS, CDR2 FNYEAQ. The CDR3 protein is CASSLEVWGGPQETQYF. The CDR3 region has the DNA TGTGCCAGCAGCTTAGAGGTGTGGGGGGGCCCGCAAGAGACCCAGTACTTC. Looking up the rest from reference TRBV7-6 and TRBJ2-5 gives the full variable domain: GAGVSQSPRYKVTKRGQDVALRCDPISGHVSLYWYRQALGQGPEFLTYFNYEAQQDKSGLPNDRFSAERPEGSISTLTIQRTEQRDSAMYRCASSLEVWGGPQETQYFGPGTRLLVL.

The J gene is TRBJ1-6, the V gene TRBV6-8; no firm D call. The CDR3 contains 15 residues. V lost 7 bases and J lost 9, with 19 bases in between. Germline assignment: CDR1 MNHGY and CDR2 SAAAGT. This chain's CDR3 is CASTANEGKGSPLHF. In DNA form, the CDR3 reads TGTGCCAGCACTGCGAACGAGGGAAAGGGTTCACCCCTCCACTTT.

The chain combines TRBV28 with TRBJ2-1; 7 positions match TRBD2. J lost 8 bases, V lost 10 bases, and 20 bases had no gene match. CDR1 MDHEN and CDR2 SYDVKM come from the germline V gene. The CDR3 covers 16 residues. Written as DNA, the CDR3 is TGTGCCACCAACGAAGTAGGACTAGTTAAAGGTGATGAGCAGTTCTTC. As protein: CATNEVGLVKGDEQFF. The full variable domain, in which reference TRBV28 and TRBJ2-1 provide the parts outside the CDR3, is DVKVTQSSRYLVKRTGEKVFLECVQDMDHENMFWYRQDPGLGLRLIYFSYDVKMKEKGDIPEGYSVSREKKERFSLILESASTNQTSMYLCATNEVGLVKGDEQFFGPGTRLTVL.

The chain carries TRBV7-2 and TRBJ2-7; D might be TRBD1 (6 bases). This CDR3 is built from 14 residues. Germline V gives CDR1 SGHTA, CDR2 FQGNSA. The V end was cut by 3 bases, the J end by 0 bases, with 9 bases between. CDR3: CASSFGDNSYEQYF. The CDR3 coding sequence is TGTGCCAGCAGCTTCGGGGACAACTCCTACGAGCAGTACTTC.

Only a few counts were recorded for this clone. CDR3 region: CASSPRTSGPPGELFF. The CDR3 nucleotides read TGTGCCAGCAGCCCGAGGACTAGCGGCCCTCCCGGGGAGCTGTTTTTT. The V call is TRBV11-3, the J call TRBJ2-2; 10 nucleotides match TRBD2. The CDR3 runs to 16 residues. V gave up 5 bases and J gave up 6 bases; unmatched junction bases: 9. CDR1 is SGHNT and CDR2 is YENEEA in the germline V gene.

This chain uses TRBV29-1 with TRBJ1-4; D uncertain. Germline CDR1 reads SQVTM; CDR2 reads ANQGSEA. This CDR3 is 12 amino acids long. V was pared by 0 bases and J by 11 bases, with 10 bases between. CDR3 loop: CSVEDGTFKLFF. In DNA, the CDR3 is TGCAGCGTTGAAGATGGCACGTTTAAACTGTTTTTT.

This clone was observed a handful of times. CDR3 sequence reads: CASSESGGQETQYF. CDR3 DNA sequence: TGCGCCAGCAGTGAGTCAGGGGGGCAAGAGACCCAGTACTTC. V gene TRBV10-2 combines with J gene TRBJ2-5; D assignment may be TRBD1 or TRBD2 (6 bases each). V shed 0 bases and J shed 2 bases, with 7 bases lying between them. CDR3 size: 14 residues. Germline CDR1 is WSHSY and CDR2 is SAAADI.

This rearrangement joins TRBV6-8 to TRBJ2-2, with D unclear. V was cut by 5 bases and J by 5 bases, with 9 bases left in between. This CDR3 contains 13 residues. Germline CDR1 reads MNHGY; CDR2 reads SAAAGT. As DNA, the CDR3 is TGTGCCAGCAGTCGCGACATAACCGGGGAGCTGTTTTTT. This translates into CASSRDITGELFF.

The V call is TRBV7-1, the J call TRBJ2-1; 8 bases line up with TRBD1. TRBV7-1 is an ORF for which the function is uncertain. J lost 4 bases, V lost 4 bases, and 6 bases had no gene match. This CDR3 is 15 amino acids long. Here the CDR3 reads CASSLEDRAYNEQFF. CDR3 sequence (DNA): TGTGCCAGCAGCTTGGAGGACAGGGCTTACAATGAGCAGTTCTTC.

The chain joins TRBV4-1 to TRBJ1-6; D is unclear. Germline-derived CDR1 and CDR2 are MGHRA and YSYEKL. CDR3 length: 15 amino acids. V lost 4 bases to trimming and J lost 10 bases, with 17 bases between them. Here the CDR3 reads CASSLRTETGSPLHF. The DNA of the CDR3 is TGCGCCAGCAGCCTCCGCACCGAAACCGGGTCACCCCTCCACTTT.

Note on this clone: One end of the junction varies from germline; a read error may be responsible. V is TRBV19 and J is TRBJ1-4, with a possible D match to TRBD1 (5 bases). The CDR3 loop spans 15 amino acids. Germline CDR1 LNHDA, CDR2 SQIVND (reference sequence). The CDR3 reads CASSRGRTTDEKLFF. The CDR3, as DNA: TGTGCCAGTAGTAGGGGAAGGACAACTGATGAAAAACTGTTTTTT.

CDR3 in amino acids: CASSPRLNEKLFF. The CDR3 nucleotides are TGTGCCAGCAGCCCTCGACTGAATGAAAAACTGTTTTTT. The chain combines TRBV14 with TRBJ1-4, with D unclear. The CDR3 totals 13 residues. Germline CDR1 and CDR2: SGHDN and FVKESK. V was clipped by 4 bases and J by 5 bases, with 8 bases between them.

This chain joins TRBV5-1 and TRBJ2-3; D ambiguous. CDR1 and CDR2 from the germline V gene are SGHRS and YFSETQ. The CDR3 runs 17 residues. Trimming shortened V by 4 bases and J by 1 base, and 19 bases separated the two germline ends. The CDR3 DNA follows: TGCGCCAGCAGCCCCCGTCGTGCCGCTGCAGGCACAGATACGCAGTATTTT. Encoded protein: CASSPRRAAAGTDTQYF.

This clone was seen just once. V usage is TRBV7-6 and J usage is TRBJ2-3, with D possibly being TRBD1 (5 bases). V was shortened by 3 bases and J by 3 bases, with 13 bases between the two germline ends. The germline gives CDR1 SGHVS, CDR2 FNYEAQ. The CDR3 runs to 15 residues. The CDR3 DNA follows: TGTGCCAGCAGCTTTTTGGGCAGGGCGACAGATACGCAGTATTTT. This codes for CASSFLGRATDTQYF.